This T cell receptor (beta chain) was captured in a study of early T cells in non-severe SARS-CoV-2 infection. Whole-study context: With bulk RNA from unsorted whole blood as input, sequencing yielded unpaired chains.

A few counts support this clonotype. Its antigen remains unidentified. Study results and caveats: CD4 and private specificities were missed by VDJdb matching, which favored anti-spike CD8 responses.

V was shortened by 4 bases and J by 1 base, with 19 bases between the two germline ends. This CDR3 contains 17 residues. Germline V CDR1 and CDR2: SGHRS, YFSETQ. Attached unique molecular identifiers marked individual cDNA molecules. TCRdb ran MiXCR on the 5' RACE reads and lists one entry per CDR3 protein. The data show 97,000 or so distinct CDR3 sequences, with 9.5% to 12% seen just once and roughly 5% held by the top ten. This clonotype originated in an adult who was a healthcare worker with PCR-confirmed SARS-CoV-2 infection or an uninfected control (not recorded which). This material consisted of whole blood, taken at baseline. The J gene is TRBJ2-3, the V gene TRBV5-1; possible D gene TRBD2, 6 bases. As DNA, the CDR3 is TGCGCCAGCAGCGGTTCGTTCGGGAGACCTGGCACAGATACGCAGTATTTT. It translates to CASSGSFGRPGTDTQYF.